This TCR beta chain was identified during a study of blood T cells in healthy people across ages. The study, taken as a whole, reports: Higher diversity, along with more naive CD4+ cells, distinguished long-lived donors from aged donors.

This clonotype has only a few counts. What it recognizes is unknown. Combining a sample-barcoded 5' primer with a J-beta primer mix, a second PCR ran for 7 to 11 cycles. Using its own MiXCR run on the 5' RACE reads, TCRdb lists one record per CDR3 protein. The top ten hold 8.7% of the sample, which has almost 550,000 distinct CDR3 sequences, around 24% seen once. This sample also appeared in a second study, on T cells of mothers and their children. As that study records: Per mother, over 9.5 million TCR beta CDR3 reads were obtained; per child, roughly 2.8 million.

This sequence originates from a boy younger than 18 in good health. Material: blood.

CDR3 in DNA: TGTGCCAGCAGCCACGGGGTTTGGGCGAAGCAGTTCTTC. Translated, it gives CASSHGVWAKQFF. V usage is TRBV14 and J usage is TRBJ2-1; tentatively, D is TRBD2 (5 bases). Looked up from germline, CDR1 is SGHDN and CDR2 is FVKESK. V gave up 3 bases and J gave up 11 bases, with 14 bases separating them. The CDR3 runs 13 residues.